This T cell receptor (beta chain) was sequenced in a study of blood T cell repertoires in COVID-19. Study summary: Italy, Spain and the United States were the sources of the convalescent and acute COVID-19 samples. The analysed material was cDNA or gDNA that came from T cells, B-cell-depleted T cells, or PBMCs.

This clone was detected a few times. In the original analysis: For nucleated cells, counts were estimated from reference gene primer amplification. Assay used: immunoSEQ multiplex PCR; TCRdb lists only in-frame clones, some missing. V and J calls and clone size are given by that table; D and trimming were obtained from the DNA. In the table there are tens of thousands of clones, approximately 86% of which are singletons. There are 15 residues in the CDR3. Germline V lookup: CDR1 MNHEY, CDR2 SMNVEV (reference sequence). The ends were cut back, 1 base at V and 0 bases at J, with 8 bases in the middle. Source material: peripheral blood. This TCR derives from an elderly woman with active or convalescent COVID-19. This chain connects TRBV27 to TRBJ2-3; D possibly corresponds to TRBD2 (6 bases). The chain's CDR3 is CASSLLGTSTDTQYF. CDR3 coding DNA: TGTGCCAGCAGTTTATTAGGGACTAGCACAGATACGCAGTATTTT.